The 9 T cell receptor beta chains below come from one sample, sequenced in a study of T cell responses to AZD1222 COVID-19 vaccine. Profiled with immunoSEQ multiplex PCR; TCRdb holds only in-frame clones, not every one. The sample consists of 90,000 to 120,000 clones, 75% to 95% of them appearing once. The material sequenced was peripheral blood, taken 28 days after the second AZD1222 dose. The receptor set was obtained from an adult who received the AZD1222 COVID-19 vaccine.

The V call is TRBV6-5, the J call TRBJ2-2, with 8 bases that match TRBD1. Per germline, CDR1 MNHEY and CDR2 SVGAGI. V trimming: 8 bases; J trimming: 5 bases; junction bases outside the gene matches: 7. The CDR3 loop spans 14 amino acids. DNA of the CDR3: TGTGCCAGCCAACTGACAGGGGCTACCGGGGAGCTGTTTTTT. Its protein is CASQLTGATGELFF.

The CDR3 reads CASSLWVGGEGNTIYF. The CDR3 DNA is TGTGCCAGCAGCTTATGGGTCGGGGGCGAAGGAAACACCATATATTTT. The V and J genes are TRBV7-6 and TRBJ1-3, with D possibly matching TRBD1 (6 bases). This CDR3 has 16 residues. CDR1 SGHVS and CDR2 FNYEAQ come from the germline V gene. Trimming pared 2 bases from V and 4 bases from J, leaving 15 bases between.

As concerns this clone: The junction does not match germline at one end; this may be a read error. V gene TRBV18 combines with J gene TRBJ2-5; weak D call: TRBD2 (6 bases). The germline CDR1 and CDR2 sequences are KGHSH and LQKENI. The CDR3 sequence is 13 residues long. This chain's CDR3 is CTSSPTSAETQYF. CDR3 bases: TGTACCAGCTCACCGACTAGTGCGGAGACCCAGTACTTC.

The rearrangement links TRBV3-1 (or the pseudogene TRBV3-2) to TRBJ1-2, with D perhaps matching TRBD1 (5 bases). The CDR3 has 16 residues. Per the germline V gene, CDR1 is LGHDT and CDR2 is YNNKEL (reference sequence). V was cut by 4 bases and J by 0 bases, with 15 bases left in between. The CDR3 region is CASSPRRPTANYGYTF. The CDR3 DNA reads TGTGCCAGCAGCCCGCGCCGGCCGACAGCTAACTATGGCTACACCTTC.

This clone showed up just once. This chain uses TRBV5-1 with TRBJ1-1, with D hard to call. The V end lost 4 bases, the J end lost 5 bases, and 12 bases lay between the germline ends. The CDR3 length is 13 residues. Germline-derived CDR1 and CDR2 are SGHRS and YFSETQ. The CDR3 is CASSPDGLTEAFF. The DNA for the CDR3 is TGCGCCAGCAGCCCGGACGGGCTTACTGAAGCTTTCTTT.

The V call is TRBV6-5, the J call TRBJ2-7, with D uncertain. Deletions cut 6 bases from V and 1 base from J, with 7 bases between. This CDR3 region has 12 residues. Germline lookup yields CDR1 MNHEY and CDR2 SVGAGI. In DNA form, the CDR3 reads TGTGCCAGCAGACAAGGGTCCTACGAGCAGTACTTC. Protein product: CASRQGSYEQYF.

The chain combines TRBV9 with TRBJ2-5; D is ambiguous. The CDR3 contains 16 residues. CDR1 SGDLS and CDR2 YYNGEE come from the germline V gene. The germline V and J ends were trimmed by 2 bases and 1 base, with 15 bases remaining between them. The DNA for the CDR3 is TGTGCCAGCAGCGTCCGACCCGGCCAACTCCAAGAGACCCAGTACTTC. Its translation: CASSVRPGQLQETQYF.

The gene calls are TRBV9 and TRBJ2-7, with TRBD2 matching over 8 bases. V was clipped by 4 bases and J by 3 bases; unmatched bases: 9. Germline V gives CDR1 SGDLS, CDR2 YYNGEE. There are 15 residues in the CDR3. The CDR3, as DNA: TGTGCCAGCAGCCCTTGGACTAGCCGTGACTACGAGCAGTACTTC. This translates into CASSPWTSRDYEQYF.

V is TRBV24-1 and J is TRBJ1-1; weak D call: TRBD1 (6 bases). Germline loops: CDR1 KGHDR, CDR2 SFDVKD. The CDR3 runs 13 residues. The V and J ends lost 5 bases and 1 base respectively, with 7 bases between them. CDR3 in DNA: TGTGCCACCAGTGGGACAGAGAACACTGAAGCTTTCTTT. Its protein is CATSGTENTEAFF.